Below, one TCR beta chain is given with its context. Its antigen is not known. PCR used 60 Vbeta primers and 13 Jbeta primers. Only in-frame clones appear in the TCRdb table, and some are missing; sequencing was by immunoSEQ multiplex PCR. The sample has about 180,000 clones; 80% are singletons. The sample comes from a study of cytomegalovirus exposure and HLA in healthy donors. General study findings and limits: As confirmed in vitro, three CMV-associated chains were specific for CMV antigens. Some TCR beta chains (about 170 of them) were listed as cytomegalovirus-associated. Near-uniform donor sequencing depth was presumed by presence/absence analyses. Per a later analysis, HLA-associated TCR beta chains showed more clonal expansion than other, equally common TCR beta chains.

This CDR3 contains 16 residues. Germline loops: CDR1 SGHRS, CDR2 YFSETQ. Trimming took 1 base from V and 4 from J; bases not matched to a gene: 7. Input material: PBMCs. This sequence originates from a girl aged 10-17 years in good health and CMV-seropositive. The chain is built from TRBV5-1 and TRBJ2-7; 11 bases fit TRBD1. The CDR3 sequence: CASSLTRTGGRYEQYF. The CDR3 nucleotides are TGCGCCAGCAGCTTGACCCGGACAGGGGGCCGGTACGAGCAGTACTTC.